Each of the 11 T cell receptor beta chains below was sequenced from the same sample in a study of blood T cell repertoires in COVID-19. The method was immunoSEQ multiplex PCR; TCRdb's version includes in-frame clones alone and lacks a portion of them. The table shows more than 150,000 clones, with less than 90% occurring only once. Sequencing was carried out using PBMCs or T cells enriched from blood (not recorded which). The receptor source for this set is a woman between 50 and 59 years old who had recovered from COVID-19.

J is TRBJ1-2 and V is TRBV7-2, with D uncertain. This CDR3 region has 16 residues. Trimming took off 1 base at V and 4 bases at J, with 16 bases between the two ends. Per the germline V gene, CDR1 is SGHTA and CDR2 is FQGNSA. CDR3 nucleotide sequence: TGTGCCAGCAGCTTAGGCATTGTAGGCAACAGCTATGGCTACACCTTC. It yields the protein CASSLGIVGNSYGYTF.

V gene TRBV19 combines with J gene TRBJ2-2; no definite D call. This CDR3 is built from 14 residues. CDR1 LNHDA and CDR2 SQIVND come from the germline V gene (reference sequence). V dropped 3 bases and J dropped 4 bases, with 9 bases sitting between them. The CDR3 protein is CASSMGVPTGELFF. The CDR3 nucleotides are TGTGCCAGTAGTATGGGCGTCCCCACCGGGGAGCTGTTTTTT.

The chain has TRBV5-1 and TRBJ1-5; 7 bases are shared with TRBD1. V shed 0 bases and J 6 bases; nucleotides not matched to a gene: 3. Germline V gene sequence: CDR1 SGHRS, CDR2 YFSETQ. The CDR3 sequence is 14 residues long. CDR3 DNA: TGCGCCAGCAGCTTGGAAGGGGGCCTTCAGCCCCAGCATTTT. It encodes CASSLEGGLQPQHF.

The rearrangement links TRBV24-1 to TRBJ1-2, with unresolved D. The V gene's germline CDR1 is KGHDR and CDR2 SFDVKD. CDR3 length: 13 residues. Between the trimmed V and J ends, which lost 6 bases and 2 bases, there was a span of 9 bases. The CDR3, as DNA: TGTGCCACCAGTCAGACTGCAAACTATGGCTACACCTTC. Translation: CATSQTANYGYTF.

The V gene is TRBV6-5, the J gene TRBJ2-7; TRBD2 aligns across 11 bases. CDR1 MNHEY and CDR2 SVGAGI come from the germline V gene. This CDR3 has 15 residues. Unmatched junction bases numbered 2, after V lost 2 bases and J lost 2 bases. CDR3 in DNA: TGTGCCAGCAGTTACGGTAGCGGGGGGGCCTACGAGCAGTACTTC. Translating it yields CASSYGSGGAYEQYF.

The V and J genes are TRBV29-1 and TRBJ2-7, with TRBD2 matching over 12 bases. V trimming: 7 bases; J trimming: 2 bases; junction bases outside the gene matches: 3. This CDR3 comprises 13 residues. CDR1 is SQVTM, CDR2 ANQGSEA, per germline. CDR3 DNA: TGCAGCGGCAGACTAGCGGGGGCCTACGAGCAGTACTTC. Translated: CSGRLAGAYEQYF.

The V gene is TRBV19, the J gene TRBJ2-1, with TRBD2 as a possible D gene (5 bases). Germline values: CDR1 LNHDA, CDR2 SQIVND (reference sequence). The V and J ends lost 1 base and 9 bases respectively, with 10 bases between them. This CDR3 is 13 amino acids long. The CDR3 is CASSIVRESEQFF. In DNA form, the CDR3 reads TGTGCCAGTAGTATAGTGAGGGAGAGTGAGCAGTTCTTC.

The rearrangement joins TRBV2 to TRBJ1-2; D gene uncertain. In germline, CDR1 is SNHLY, CDR2 FYNNEI. Between the trimmed V and J ends, which lost 7 bases and 3 bases, there was a span of 15 bases. The CDR3 is made up of 14 amino acids. CDR3 protein: CASIGRGGDYGYTF. The CDR3 DNA reads as TGTGCCAGCATCGGACGGGGAGGTGACTATGGCTACACCTTC.

The chain recombines TRBV9 with TRBJ1-1; D is uncertain. V dropped 1 base and J dropped 2 bases, with 12 bases sitting between them. This CDR3 has 15 amino acids. CDR1 and CDR2 from the germline V gene are SGDLS and YYNGEE. The CDR3 bases are TGTGCCAGCAGCGTAACTCTCGAAATAAACACTGAAGCTTTCTTT. Amino acids: CASSVTLEINTEAFF. The full variable domain, completed using reference TRBV9 and TRBJ1-1, is DSGVTQTPKHLITATGQRVTLRCSPRSGDLSVYWYQQSLDQGLQFLIQYYNGEERAKGNILERFSAQQFPDLHSELNLSSLELGDSALYFCASSVTLEINTEAFFGQGTRLTVV.

The genes are TRBV11-2 and TRBJ2-5; 8 bases are a match to TRBD1. Germline values: CDR1 SGHAT, CDR2 FQNNGV. V trimming: 5 bases; J trimming: 3 bases; junction bases outside the gene matches: 5. CDR3 length equals 14 residues. The chain's CDR3 is CASSPRDRKETQYF. DNA of the CDR3: TGTGCCAGCAGCCCCCGGGACAGGAAAGAGACCCAGTACTTC.

The chain has TRBV7-2 and TRBJ1-6; tentatively, D is TRBD1 (5 bases). Germline lookup yields CDR1 SGHTA and CDR2 FQGNSA. The CDR3 is 15 residues long. The ends were cut back, 0 bases at V and 7 bases at J, with 10 bases in the middle. In DNA, the CDR3 is TGTGCCAGCAGCTTAGCGGCACAGGCGAATTCACCCCTCCACTTT. This sequence encodes CASSLAAQANSPLHF. Together with reference TRBV7-2 and TRBJ1-6, the CDR3 gives the full variable domain: GAGVSQSPSNKVTEKGKDVELRCDPISGHTALYWYRQSLGQGLEFLIYFQGNSAPDKSGLPSDRFSAERTGGSVSTLTIQRTQQEDSAVYLCASSLAAQANSPLHFGNGTRLTVT.